This TCR beta chain was obtained from a study of post-analysis software for immune sequencing data. Overall study: There were relapsing-remitting, secondary progressive and progressive-relapsing multiple sclerosis among the disease courses included.

Study conclusions and caveats: Compared with controls, patients showed significantly lower normalized Chao1 diversity. The five TRBV segments detected at higher frequency in patients than in controls included TRBV5-6, TRBV5-1 and TRBV20-1. Strong co-clustering by F measure was evident for samples that had been prepared in the same batch.

The library was made from cDNA and included unique molecular identifiers. T cells numbering about 0.9 to 10 million yielded cDNA molecules that totaled about 500,000. TCRdb used MiXCR to reprocess the PCR reads, holding one entry per CDR3 protein. Of approximately 360,000 distinct CDR3 sequences listed, less than 35% were seen once; the top ten hold around an eighth. Trimming cost V 3 bases and J 2 bases, with 7 bases left between them. This CDR3 region has 13 residues. Germline CDR1 and CDR2: SGHKS and YYEKEE (reference sequence). As regards this clonotype: Its antigen is not identified.

The material sequenced was blood. This TCR derives from a girl aged 10-17 years with multiple sclerosis. The J gene is TRBJ2-3, the V gene TRBV5-5; D gene unclear. The CDR3 spells CASSYSDTDTQYF. The CDR3 nucleotides are TGTGCCAGCAGCTATTCGGACACAGATACGCAGTATTTT.